What follows are 6 T cell receptor beta chains derived from one specimen sequenced in a study of T cells after yellow fever vaccination. TCRdb redid the calling of the 5' RACE reads with MiXCR, one entry per CDR3 protein. The profile shows around 310,000 distinct CDR3 sequences, 3.5% to 4.5% of them singletons. The material sequenced was PBMCs, taken 15 days after the yellow fever booster vaccination. These receptors were collected from a man aged 18 to 30 who received the YFV17D yellow fever vaccine.

This CDR3 reads CASARTSGSNEQFF. The CDR3 nucleotides are TGTGCCAGCGCAAGGACTAGCGGTAGCAATGAGCAGTTCTTC. The J gene is TRBJ2-1, the V gene TRBV6-5; 10 nucleotides match TRBD2. V shed 8 bases and J 6 bases; nucleotides not matched to a gene: 7. CDR3 length equals 14 residues. CDR1 and CDR2 from the germline V gene are MNHEY and SVGAGI.

The CDR3 spells CSAPQGADYGYTF. Here the CDR3 DNA reads TGCAGTGCTCCTCAGGGGGCGGACTATGGCTACACCTTC. The chain employs TRBV20-1 and TRBJ1-2; 8 positions match TRBD1. The germline gives CDR1 DFQATT, CDR2 SNEGSKA (reference sequence). This CDR3 contains 13 residues. V shed 5 bases and J 3 bases; nucleotides not matched to a gene: 5.

This clonotype was seen repeatedly, ten times or more. This chain connects TRBV7-2 to TRBJ1-2, with D uncertain. The CDR3 consists of 13 residues. Germline values: CDR1 SGHTA, CDR2 FQGNSA. V was pared by 2 bases and J by 8 bases, with 12 bases between. This CDR3 is CASSLRLQSGYTF. The DNA of the CDR3 is TGTGCCAGCAGCTTAAGACTGCAGTCGGGCTACACCTTC.

This clonotype was picked up many times. The genes are TRBV7-9 and TRBJ1-2; 7 positions agree with TRBD1. Germline V gene data show CDR1 as SEHNR and CDR2 as FQNEAQ (reference sequence). With V trimmed by 7 bases and J by 6 bases, 8 bases remained unmatched. This CDR3 spans 13 amino acids. CDR3 in DNA: TGTGCCAGCAAAACCCGGGACAGCGATGGCTACACCTTC. Its protein is CASKTRDSDGYTF.

This clonotype turned up a few times. The rearrangement uses TRBV7-2 and TRBJ2-1; TRBD2 agrees at 7 bases. The CDR3 has 15 residues. V trimming: 5 bases; J trimming: 8 bases; junction bases outside the gene matches: 12. The germline V gene has CDR1 SGHTA and CDR2 FQGNSA. The CDR3 nucleotides read TGTGCCAGCAGCAAGTGGGGAGGGCAAAGCGATGAGCAGTTCTTC. Protein sequence: CASSKWGGQSDEQFF.

This clonotype was seen ten or more times. In DNA form, the CDR3 reads TGTGCCAGCAGGAAAGGACACCTCAATCAGCCCCAGCATTTT. It yields the protein CASRKGHLNQPQHF. The chain couples TRBV12-3 or TRBV12-4 to TRBJ1-5; D possibly corresponds to TRBD1 (5 bases). Between the trimmed V and J ends, which lost 6 bases and 3 bases, there was a span of 12 bases. The CDR3 loop spans 14 amino acids.